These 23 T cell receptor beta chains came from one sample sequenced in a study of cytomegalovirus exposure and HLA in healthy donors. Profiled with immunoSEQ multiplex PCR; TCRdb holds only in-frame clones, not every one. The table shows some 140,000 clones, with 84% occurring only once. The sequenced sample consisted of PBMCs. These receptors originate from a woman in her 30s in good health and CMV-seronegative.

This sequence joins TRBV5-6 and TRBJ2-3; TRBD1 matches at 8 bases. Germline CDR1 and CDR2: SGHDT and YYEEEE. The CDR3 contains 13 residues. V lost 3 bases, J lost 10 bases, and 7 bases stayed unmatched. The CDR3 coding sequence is TGTGCCAGCAGCTCCGGACAGGGTGGAGCGCAGTATTTT. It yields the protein CASSSGQGGAQYF.

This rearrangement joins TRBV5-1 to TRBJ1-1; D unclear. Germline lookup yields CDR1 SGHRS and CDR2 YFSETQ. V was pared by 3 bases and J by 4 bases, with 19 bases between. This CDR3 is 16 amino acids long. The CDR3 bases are TGCGCCAGCAGCTCAGCGGGGTCAGGAGTGGGCACTGAAGCTTTCTTT. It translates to CASSSAGSGVGTEAFF.

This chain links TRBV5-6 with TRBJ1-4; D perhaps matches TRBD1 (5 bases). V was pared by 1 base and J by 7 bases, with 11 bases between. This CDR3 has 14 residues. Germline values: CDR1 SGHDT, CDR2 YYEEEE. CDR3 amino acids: CASSLWQGFEKLFF. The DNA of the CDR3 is TGTGCCAGCAGCTTGTGGCAGGGTTTTGAAAAACTGTTTTTT. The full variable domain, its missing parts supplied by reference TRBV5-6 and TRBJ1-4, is DAGVTQSPTHLIKTRGQQVTLRCSPKSGHDTVSWYQQALGQGPQFIFQYYEEEERQRGNFPDRFSGHQFPNYSSELNVNALLLGDSALYLCASSLWQGFEKLFFGSGTQLSVL.

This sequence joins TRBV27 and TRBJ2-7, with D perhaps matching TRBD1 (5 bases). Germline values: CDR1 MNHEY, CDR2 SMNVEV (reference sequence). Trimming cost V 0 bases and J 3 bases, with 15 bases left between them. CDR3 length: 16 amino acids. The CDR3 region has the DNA TGTGCCAGCAGTTTATCGCTGGGGCCCCAAATCTACGAGCAGTACTTC. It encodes CASSLSLGPQIYEQYF.

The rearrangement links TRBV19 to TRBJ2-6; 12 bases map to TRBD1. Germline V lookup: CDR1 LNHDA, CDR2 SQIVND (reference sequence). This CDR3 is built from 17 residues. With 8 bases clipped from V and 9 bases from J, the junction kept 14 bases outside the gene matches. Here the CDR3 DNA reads TGTGCCAGTCGAACCCGGGACAGGGGGCTCTCGGGCAACGTCCTGACTTTC. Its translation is CASRTRDRGLSGNVLTF.

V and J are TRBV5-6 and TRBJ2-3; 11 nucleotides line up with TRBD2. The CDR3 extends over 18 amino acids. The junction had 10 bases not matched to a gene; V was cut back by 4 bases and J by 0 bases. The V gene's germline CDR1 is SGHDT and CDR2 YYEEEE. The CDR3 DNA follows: TGTGCCAGCAGCGCTATAGCGGGGGGGATAATTAGCACAGATACGCAGTATTTT. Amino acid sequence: CASSAIAGGIISTDTQYF. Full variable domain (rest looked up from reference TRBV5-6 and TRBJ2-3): DAGVTQSPTHLIKTRGQQVTLRCSPKSGHDTVSWYQQALGQGPQFIFQYYEEEERQRGNFPDRFSGHQFPNYSSELNVNALLLGDSALYLCASSAIAGGIISTDTQYFGPGTRLTVL.

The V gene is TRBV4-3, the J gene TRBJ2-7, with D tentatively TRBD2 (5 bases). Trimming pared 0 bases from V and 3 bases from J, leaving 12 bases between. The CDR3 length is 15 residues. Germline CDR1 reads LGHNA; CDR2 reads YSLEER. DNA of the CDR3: TGCGCCAGCAGCCAAGAAGCGGCCCAGGTCTACGAGCAGTACTTC. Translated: CASSQEAAQVYEQYF.

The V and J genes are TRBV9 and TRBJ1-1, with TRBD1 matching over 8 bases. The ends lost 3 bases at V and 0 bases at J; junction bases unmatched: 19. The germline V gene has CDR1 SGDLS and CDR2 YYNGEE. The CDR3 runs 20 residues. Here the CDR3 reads CASSADRAVEPRGMNTEAFF. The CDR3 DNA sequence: TGTGCCAGCAGCGCGGACAGGGCGGTCGAGCCCAGAGGGATGAACACTGAAGCTTTCTTT.

The CDR3 reads CASSSTSGAQETQYF. Written as DNA, the CDR3 is TGTGCCAGCAGCTCAACTAGCGGGGCCCAGGAGACCCAGTACTTC. This rearrangement joins TRBV5-4 to TRBJ2-5; 10 bases match TRBD2. The CDR3 loop spans 15 amino acids. J gave up 5 bases and V 3 bases, and 7 bases lay outside the gene matches. CDR1 is SGHNT, CDR2 YYREEE, per germline (reference sequence).

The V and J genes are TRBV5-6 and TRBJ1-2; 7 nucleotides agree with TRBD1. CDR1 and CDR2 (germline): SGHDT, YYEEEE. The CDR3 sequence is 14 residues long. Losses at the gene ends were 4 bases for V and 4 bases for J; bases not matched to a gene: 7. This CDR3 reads CASSTDRSAYGYTF. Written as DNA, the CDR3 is TGTGCCAGCAGCACGGACAGGTCGGCCTATGGCTACACCTTC.

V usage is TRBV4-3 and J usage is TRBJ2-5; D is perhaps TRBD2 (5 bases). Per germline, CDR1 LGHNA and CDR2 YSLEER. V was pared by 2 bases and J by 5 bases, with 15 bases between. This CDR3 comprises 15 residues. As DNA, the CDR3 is TGCGCCAGCAGCCAACTTCTAGCTCTCCCCGAGACCCAGTACTTC. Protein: CASSQLLALPETQYF.

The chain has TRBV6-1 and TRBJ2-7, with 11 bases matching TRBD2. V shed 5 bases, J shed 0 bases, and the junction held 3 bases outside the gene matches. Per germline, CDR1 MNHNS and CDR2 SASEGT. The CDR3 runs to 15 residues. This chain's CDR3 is CASSTSGGSSYEQYF. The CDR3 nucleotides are TGTGCCAGCAGTACTAGCGGGGGCAGCTCCTACGAGCAGTACTTC.

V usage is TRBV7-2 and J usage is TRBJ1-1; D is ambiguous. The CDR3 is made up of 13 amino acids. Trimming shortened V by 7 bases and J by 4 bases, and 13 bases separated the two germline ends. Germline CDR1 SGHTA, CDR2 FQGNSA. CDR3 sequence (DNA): TGTGCCAGCAAGCTCGGGTTAGCCACTGAAGCTTTCTTT. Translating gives CASKLGLATEAFF.

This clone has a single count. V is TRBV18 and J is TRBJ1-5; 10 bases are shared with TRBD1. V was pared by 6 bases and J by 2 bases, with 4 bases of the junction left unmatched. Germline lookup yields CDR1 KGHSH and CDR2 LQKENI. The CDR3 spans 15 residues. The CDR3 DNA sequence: TGTGCCAGCTCTGTGGACAGGGGGGGCAATCAGCCCCAGCATTTT. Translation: CASSVDRGGNQPQHF.

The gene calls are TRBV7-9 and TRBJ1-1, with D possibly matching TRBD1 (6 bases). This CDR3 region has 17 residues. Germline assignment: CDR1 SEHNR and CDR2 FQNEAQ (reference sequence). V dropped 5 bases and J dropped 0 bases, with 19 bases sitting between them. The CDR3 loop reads CASSKQPGQYMNTEAFF. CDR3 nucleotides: TGTGCCAGCAGCAAACAGCCCGGACAGTACATGAACACTGAAGCTTTCTTT.

The CDR3 loop is CASSYTTSGSYEQYF. In nucleotides, the CDR3 is TGTGCCAGCAGCTATACGACTAGCGGGAGTTACGAGCAGTACTTC. V and J are TRBV11-2 and TRBJ2-7, with TRBD2 matching over 12 bases. CDR3 length: 15 amino acids. Germline loops: CDR1 SGHAT, CDR2 FQNNGV. V was clipped by 4 bases and J by 4 bases; unmatched bases: 5.

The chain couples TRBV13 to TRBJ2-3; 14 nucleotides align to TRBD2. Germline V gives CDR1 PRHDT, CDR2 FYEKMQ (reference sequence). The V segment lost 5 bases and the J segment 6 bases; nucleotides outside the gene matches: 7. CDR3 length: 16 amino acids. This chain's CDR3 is CASSKTSGGGVDTQYF. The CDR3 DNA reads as TGTGCCAGCAGCAAGACTAGCGGGGGGGGAGTGGATACGCAGTATTTT.

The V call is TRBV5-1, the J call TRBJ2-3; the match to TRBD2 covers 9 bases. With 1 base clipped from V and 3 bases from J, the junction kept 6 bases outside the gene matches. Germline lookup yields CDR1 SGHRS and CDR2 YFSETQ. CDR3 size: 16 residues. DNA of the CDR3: TGCGCCAGCAGCTTGTGGCTAGCGGGGTTGACAGATACGCAGTATTTT. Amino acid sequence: CASSLWLAGLTDTQYF.

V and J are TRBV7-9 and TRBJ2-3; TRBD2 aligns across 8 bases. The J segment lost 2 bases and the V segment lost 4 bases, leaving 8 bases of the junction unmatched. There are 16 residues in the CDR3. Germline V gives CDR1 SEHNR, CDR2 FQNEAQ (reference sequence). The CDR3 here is CASSSRPGGATDTQYF. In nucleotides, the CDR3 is TGTGCCAGCAGCTCGCGTCCCGGGGGGGCCACAGATACGCAGTATTTT. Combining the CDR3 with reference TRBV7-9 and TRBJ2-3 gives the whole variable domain DTGVSQNPRHKITKRGQNVTFRCDPISEHNRLYWYRQTLGQGPEFLTYFQNEAQLEKSRLLSDRFSAERPKGSFSTLEIQRTEQGDSAMYLCASSSRPGGATDTQYFGPGTRLTVL.

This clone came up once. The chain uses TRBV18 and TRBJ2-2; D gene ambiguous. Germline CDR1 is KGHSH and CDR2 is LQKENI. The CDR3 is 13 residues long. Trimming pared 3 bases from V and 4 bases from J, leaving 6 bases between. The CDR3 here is CASSPGFTGELFF. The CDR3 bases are TGTGCCAGCTCACCCGGGTTCACCGGGGAGCTGTTTTTT.

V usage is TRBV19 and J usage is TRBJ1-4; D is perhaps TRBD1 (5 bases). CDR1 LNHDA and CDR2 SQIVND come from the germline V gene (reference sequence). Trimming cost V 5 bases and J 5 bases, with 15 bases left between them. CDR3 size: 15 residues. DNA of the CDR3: TGTGCCAGTAGTCCCGGAGGGACGGGGAATGAAAAACTGTTTTTT. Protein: CASSPGGTGNEKLFF.

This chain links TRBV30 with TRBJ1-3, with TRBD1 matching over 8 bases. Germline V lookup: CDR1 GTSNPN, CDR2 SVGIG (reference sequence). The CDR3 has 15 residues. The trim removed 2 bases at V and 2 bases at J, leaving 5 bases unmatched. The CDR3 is CAWSPTGAAGNTIYF. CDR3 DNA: TGTGCCTGGAGTCCGACAGGGGCCGCTGGAAACACCATATATTTT.

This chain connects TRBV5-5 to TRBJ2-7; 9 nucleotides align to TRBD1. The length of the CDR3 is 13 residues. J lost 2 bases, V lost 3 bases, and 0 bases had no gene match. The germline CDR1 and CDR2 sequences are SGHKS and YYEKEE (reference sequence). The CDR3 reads CASSWDRAYEQYF. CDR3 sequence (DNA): TGTGCCAGCAGCTGGGACAGGGCCTACGAGCAGTACTTC. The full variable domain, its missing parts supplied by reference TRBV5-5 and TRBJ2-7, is DAGVTQSPTHLIKTRGQQVTLRCSPISGHKSVSWYQQVLGQGPQFIFQYYEKEERGRGNFPDRFSARQFPNYSSELNVNALLLGDSALYLCASSWDRAYEQYFGPGTRLTVT.